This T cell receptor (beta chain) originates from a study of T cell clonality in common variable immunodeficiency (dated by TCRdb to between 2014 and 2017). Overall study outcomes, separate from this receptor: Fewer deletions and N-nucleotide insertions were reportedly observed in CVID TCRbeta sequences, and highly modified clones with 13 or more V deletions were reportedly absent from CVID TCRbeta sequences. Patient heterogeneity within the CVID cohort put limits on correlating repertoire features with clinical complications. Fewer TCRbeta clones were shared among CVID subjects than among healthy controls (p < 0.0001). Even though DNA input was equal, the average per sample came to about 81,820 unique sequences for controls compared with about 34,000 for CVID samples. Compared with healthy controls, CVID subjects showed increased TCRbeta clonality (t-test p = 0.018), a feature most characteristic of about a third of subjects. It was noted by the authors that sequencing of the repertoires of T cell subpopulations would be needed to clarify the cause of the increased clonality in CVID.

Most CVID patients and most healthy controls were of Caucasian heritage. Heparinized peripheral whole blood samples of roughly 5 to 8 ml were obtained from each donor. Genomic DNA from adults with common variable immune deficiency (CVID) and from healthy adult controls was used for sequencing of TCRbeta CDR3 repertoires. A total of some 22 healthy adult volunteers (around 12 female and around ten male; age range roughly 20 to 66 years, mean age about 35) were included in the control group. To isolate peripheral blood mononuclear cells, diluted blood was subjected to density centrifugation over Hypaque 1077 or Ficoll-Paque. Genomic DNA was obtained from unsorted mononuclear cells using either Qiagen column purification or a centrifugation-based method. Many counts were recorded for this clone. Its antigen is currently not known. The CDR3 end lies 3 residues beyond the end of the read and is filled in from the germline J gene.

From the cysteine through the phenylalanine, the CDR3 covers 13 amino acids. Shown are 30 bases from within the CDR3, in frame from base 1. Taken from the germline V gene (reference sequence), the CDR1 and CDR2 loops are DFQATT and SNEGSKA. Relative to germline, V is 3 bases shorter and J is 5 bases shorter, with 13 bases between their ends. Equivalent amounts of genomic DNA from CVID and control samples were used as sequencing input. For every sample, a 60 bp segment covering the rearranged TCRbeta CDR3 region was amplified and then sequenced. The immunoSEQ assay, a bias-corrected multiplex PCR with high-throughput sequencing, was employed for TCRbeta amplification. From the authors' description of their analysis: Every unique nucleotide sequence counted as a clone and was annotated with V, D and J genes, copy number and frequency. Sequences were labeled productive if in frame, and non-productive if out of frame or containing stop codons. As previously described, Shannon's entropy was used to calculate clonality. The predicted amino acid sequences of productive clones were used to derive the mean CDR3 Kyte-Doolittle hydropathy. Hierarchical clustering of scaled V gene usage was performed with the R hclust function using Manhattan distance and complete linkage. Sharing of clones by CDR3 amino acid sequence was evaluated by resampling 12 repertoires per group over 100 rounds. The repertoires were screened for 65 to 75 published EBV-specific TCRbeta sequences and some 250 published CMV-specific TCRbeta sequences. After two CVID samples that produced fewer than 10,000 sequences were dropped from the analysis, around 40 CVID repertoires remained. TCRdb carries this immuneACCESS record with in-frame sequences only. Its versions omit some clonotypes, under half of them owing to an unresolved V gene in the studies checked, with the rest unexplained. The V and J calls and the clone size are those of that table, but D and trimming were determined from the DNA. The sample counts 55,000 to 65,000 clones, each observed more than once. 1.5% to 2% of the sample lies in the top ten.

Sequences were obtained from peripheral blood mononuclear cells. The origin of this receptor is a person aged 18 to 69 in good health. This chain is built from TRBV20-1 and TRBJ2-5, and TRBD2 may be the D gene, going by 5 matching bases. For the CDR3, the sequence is CSASSGVRETQYF. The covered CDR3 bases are TGCAGTGCTAGTTCCGGGGTGAGGGAGACC.